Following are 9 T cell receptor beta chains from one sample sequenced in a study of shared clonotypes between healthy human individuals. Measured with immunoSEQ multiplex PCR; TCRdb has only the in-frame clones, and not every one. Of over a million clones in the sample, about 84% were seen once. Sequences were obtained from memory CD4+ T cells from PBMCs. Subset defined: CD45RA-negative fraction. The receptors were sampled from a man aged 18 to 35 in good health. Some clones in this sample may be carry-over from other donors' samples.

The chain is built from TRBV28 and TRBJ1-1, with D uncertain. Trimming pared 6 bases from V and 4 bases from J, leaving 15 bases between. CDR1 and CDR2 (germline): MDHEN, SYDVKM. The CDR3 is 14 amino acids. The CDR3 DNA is TGTGCCAGCAGCCAACCCCTGGGGAGCACTGAAGCTTTCTTT. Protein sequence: CASSQPLGSTEAFF.

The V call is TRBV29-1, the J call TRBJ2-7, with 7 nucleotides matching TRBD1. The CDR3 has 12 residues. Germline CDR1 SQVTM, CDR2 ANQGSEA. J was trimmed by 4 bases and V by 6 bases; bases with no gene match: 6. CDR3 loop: CSVAQGRYEQYF. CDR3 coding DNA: TGCAGCGTCGCACAGGGGCGGTACGAGCAGTACTTC.

CDR3 coding DNA: TGTGCCAGCAGTGAAGCGACTCTCCGGGGCTATGGCTACACCTTC. Amino acid sequence: CASSEATLRGYGYTF. The J gene is TRBJ1-2, the V gene TRBV6-1; no firm D call. This CDR3 contains 15 residues. Germline V gene data show CDR1 as MNHNS and CDR2 as SASEGT. V was trimmed by 0 bases and J by 4 bases, leaving 12 bases between them.

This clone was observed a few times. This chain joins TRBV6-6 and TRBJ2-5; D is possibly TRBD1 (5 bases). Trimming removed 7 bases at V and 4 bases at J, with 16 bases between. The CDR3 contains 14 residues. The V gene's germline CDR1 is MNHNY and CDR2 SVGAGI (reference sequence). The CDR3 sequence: CASTTSRQGETQYF. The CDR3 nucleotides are TGTGCCAGCACCACCTCCCGGCAGGGAGAGACCCAGTACTTC.

The CDR3 is CASSLADRHGYGYTF. Written as DNA, the CDR3 is TGTGCCAGCAGCTTAGCCGACAGGCACGGCTATGGCTACACCTTC. The chain uses TRBV7-9 and TRBJ1-2; tentative D call: TRBD1 (6 bases). V was clipped by 0 bases and J by 4 bases, with 12 bases between them. In germline, CDR1 is SEHNR, CDR2 FQNEAQ (reference sequence). The CDR3 extends over 15 amino acids.

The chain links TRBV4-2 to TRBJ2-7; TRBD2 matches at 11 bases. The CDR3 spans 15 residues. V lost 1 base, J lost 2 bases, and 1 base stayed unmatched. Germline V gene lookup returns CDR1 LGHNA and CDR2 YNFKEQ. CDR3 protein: CASSQGLAGPYEQYF. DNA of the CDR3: TGTGCCAGCAGCCAAGGACTAGCGGGACCCTACGAGCAGTACTTC.

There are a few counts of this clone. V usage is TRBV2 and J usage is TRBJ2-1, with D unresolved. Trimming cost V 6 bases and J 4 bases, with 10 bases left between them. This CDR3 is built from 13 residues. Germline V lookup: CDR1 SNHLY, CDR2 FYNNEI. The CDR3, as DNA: TGTGCCAGCAGGATCGACTTGTACAATGAGCAGTTCTTC. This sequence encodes CASRIDLYNEQFF. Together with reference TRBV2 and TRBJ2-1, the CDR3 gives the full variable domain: EPEVTQTPSHQVTQMGQEVILRCVPISNHLYFYWYRQILGQKVEFLVSFYNNEISEKSEIFDDQFSVERPDGSNFTLKIRSTKLEDSAMYFCASRIDLYNEQFFGPGTRLTVL.

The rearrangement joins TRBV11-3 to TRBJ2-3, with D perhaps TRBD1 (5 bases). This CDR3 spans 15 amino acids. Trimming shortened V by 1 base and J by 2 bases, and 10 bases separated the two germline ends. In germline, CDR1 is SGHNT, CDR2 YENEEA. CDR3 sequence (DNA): TGTGCCAGCAGCTTAGGGGGCGGATACACAGATACGCAGTATTTT. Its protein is CASSLGGGYTDTQYF.

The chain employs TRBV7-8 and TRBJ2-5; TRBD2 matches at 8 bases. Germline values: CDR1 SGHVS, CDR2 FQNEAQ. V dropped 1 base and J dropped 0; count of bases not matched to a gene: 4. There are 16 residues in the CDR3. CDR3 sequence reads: CASSLGQTSDQETQYF. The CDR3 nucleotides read TGTGCCAGCAGCTTAGGCCAGACTAGCGACCAAGAGACCCAGTACTTC.